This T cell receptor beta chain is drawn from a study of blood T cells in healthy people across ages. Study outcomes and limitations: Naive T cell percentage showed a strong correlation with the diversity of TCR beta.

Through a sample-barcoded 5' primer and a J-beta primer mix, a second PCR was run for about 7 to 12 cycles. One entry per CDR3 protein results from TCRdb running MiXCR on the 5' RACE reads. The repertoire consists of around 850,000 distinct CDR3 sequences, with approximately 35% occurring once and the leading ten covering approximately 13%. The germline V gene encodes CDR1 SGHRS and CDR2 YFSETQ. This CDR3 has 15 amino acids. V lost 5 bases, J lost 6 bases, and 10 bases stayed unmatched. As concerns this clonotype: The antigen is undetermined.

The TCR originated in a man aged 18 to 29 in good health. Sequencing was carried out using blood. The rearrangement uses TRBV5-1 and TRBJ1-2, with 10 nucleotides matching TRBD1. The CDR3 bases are TGCGCCAGCAGGTATGCGACAGGGGGCGAGGATGGCTACACCTTC. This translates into CASRYATGGEDGYTF.